Following are 21 T cell receptor beta chains from one sample sequenced in a study of T-cell memory formation after mild COVID-19. Each CDR3 protein is one row after TCRdb ran MiXCR on the 5' RACE reads. The sample yields about 290,000 distinct CDR3 sequences, around 17% seen once. The sequencing sample was made of PBMCs or a T cell subset sorted from them (not recorded which). The source of these receptors is a man between 18 and 35 years old who had mild COVID-19 (a few samples of this study predate the infection). Cell type and time point are not known.

The V gene is TRBV13, the J gene TRBJ1-5, with a weak D call TRBD1 (5 bases). The V end was cut by 0 bases, the J end by 5 bases, with 14 bases between. The germline V gene encodes CDR1 PRHDT and CDR2 FYEKMQ (reference sequence). The CDR3 is 16 residues long. The CDR3 DNA follows: TGTGCCAGCAGCTTAGGTAGGGGTTGGGTTGATCAGCCCCAGCATTTT. Translation: CASSLGRGWVDQPQHF.

The V gene is TRBV5-1, the J gene TRBJ2-5, with TRBD2 matching 11 bases. The CDR3 sequence is 17 residues long. Germline V gives CDR1 SGHRS, CDR2 YFSETQ. V trimming: 1 base; J trimming: 5 bases; junction bases outside the gene matches: 10. CDR3 amino acids: CASSLWTSGYRGETQYF. The CDR3 DNA is TGCGCCAGCAGCTTGTGGACTAGCGGGTACCGGGGGGAGACCCAGTACTTC.

This clonotype came up a few times. The gene calls are TRBV27 and TRBJ2-3, with no clear D. Trimming shortened V by 1 base and J by 2 bases, and 4 bases separated the two germline ends. Germline loops: CDR1 MNHEY, CDR2 SMNVEV (reference sequence). The CDR3 totals 13 residues. The CDR3 protein is CASSLFPTDTQYF. The CDR3 DNA sequence: TGTGCCAGCAGTTTATTCCCCACAGATACGCAGTATTTT.

The V gene is TRBV7-9, the J gene TRBJ2-7; 9 nucleotides agree with TRBD2. The germline V gene encodes CDR1 SEHNR and CDR2 FQNEAQ (reference sequence). V lost 5 bases, J lost 0 bases, and 11 bases stayed unmatched. The CDR3 sequence is 17 residues long. As DNA, the CDR3 is TGTGCCAGCAGCCCAGGATTTAGCGGGGGTTCCTCCTACGAGCAGTACTTC. Its translation: CASSPGFSGGSSYEQYF. Drawing the rest from reference TRBV7-9 and TRBJ2-7, the complete variable domain is DTGVSQNPRHKITKRGQNVTFRCDPISEHNRLYWYRQTLGQGPEFLTYFQNEAQLEKSRLLSDRFSAERPKGSFSTLEIQRTEQGDSAMYLCASSPGFSGGSSYEQYFGPGTRLTVT.

This clonotype was seen a few times. The V gene is TRBV30, the J gene TRBJ1-1; no firm D call. Germline V lookup: CDR1 GTSNPN, CDR2 SVGIG (reference sequence). V dropped 4 bases and J dropped 4 bases, with 10 bases sitting between them. The CDR3 runs 12 residues. CDR3 loop: CAWNVFSTEAFF. The CDR3 nucleotides read TGTGCCTGGAACGTTTTTAGCACTGAAGCTTTCTTT. The full variable domain, with the rest looked up from reference TRBV30 and TRBJ1-1, is SQTIHQWPATLVQPVGSPLSLECTVEGTSNPNLYWYRQAAGRGLQLLFYSVGIGQISSEVPQNLSASRPQDRQFILSSKKLLLSDSGFYLCAWNVFSTEAFFGQGTRLTVV.

The chain has TRBV3-1 and TRBJ1-1, with a tentative D call TRBD1 (6 bases). CDR1 and CDR2 from the germline V gene are LGHDT and YNNKEL (reference sequence). V shed 1 base and J shed 8 bases, with 11 bases lying between them. This CDR3 has 13 amino acids. DNA of the CDR3: TGTGCCAGCAGCCAAGGAGGGGGGAGCGAAGCTTTCTTT. This gives the protein CASSQGGGSEAFF.

The sample holds a few counts of this clonotype. The CDR3 region is CASSDVGDTQYF. CDR3 sequence (DNA): TGTGCCAGCAGCGACGTGGGAGATACGCAGTATTTT. The chain joins TRBV12-3 or TRBV12-4 to TRBJ2-3; D unclear. This CDR3 has 12 residues. Trimming left V 6 bases short and J 5 bases short, with 9 bases between.

This clonotype was found many times. This chain joins TRBV5-1 and TRBJ2-1; no firm D call. The V end lost 2 bases, the J end lost 0 bases, and 9 bases lay between the germline ends. The CDR3 is made up of 15 amino acids. Germline V gives CDR1 SGHRS, CDR2 YFSETQ. In DNA, the CDR3 is TGCGCCAGCAGCTTCCAGGACCTCTCCTACAATGAGCAGTTCTTC. This translates into CASSFQDLSYNEQFF.

The rearrangement uses TRBV4-1 and TRBJ1-5; possible D gene TRBD1, 5 bases. With 2 bases removed from V and 4 bases from J, the gap between germline ends came to 9 bases. The V gene's germline CDR1 is MGHRA and CDR2 YSYEKL. The CDR3 is made up of 14 amino acids. The CDR3 DNA reads as TGCGCCAGCAGCCAACCGCCAGGGAATCAGCCCCAGCATTTT. Translating gives CASSQPPGNQPQHF.

Only a few counts were recorded for this clonotype. The chain employs TRBV9 and TRBJ1-2, with D possibly being TRBD1 (5 bases). Germline CDR1 reads SGDLS; CDR2 reads YYNGEE. This CDR3 is built from 15 residues. V was shortened by 3 bases and J by 7 bases, with 19 bases between the two germline ends. The CDR3 DNA reads TGTGCCAGCAGCGCGGGGGATTGGCAGGGTACTGGCTACACCTTC. Its translation: CASSAGDWQGTGYTF.

This clonotype appeared a few times. The rearrangement joins TRBV24-1 to TRBJ2-2, with unresolved D. CDR3 length: 12 residues. Germline lookup yields CDR1 KGHDR and CDR2 SFDVKD. Trimming took off 7 bases at V and 1 base at J, with 3 bases between the two ends. The DNA for the CDR3 is TGTGCCACCAGACAGAACACCGGGGAGCTGTTTTTT. This gives the protein CATRQNTGELFF.

This clonotype has a handful of counts. This chain connects TRBV10-1 to TRBJ1-4; D remains ambiguous. Germline V gene sequence: CDR1 WNHNN, CDR2 SYGVQD (reference sequence). CDR3 size: 13 residues. The germline V and J ends were trimmed by 3 bases and 8 bases, with 10 bases remaining between them. CDR3 protein: CASSDRQAEKLFF. The DNA of the CDR3 is TGCGCCAGCAGTGACCGCCAAGCCGAAAAACTGTTTTTT.

The V call is TRBV9, the J call TRBJ1-2; D might be TRBD1 (6 bases). Per germline, CDR1 SGDLS and CDR2 YYNGEE. V shed 0 bases and J shed 8 bases, with 14 bases lying between them. CDR3 length equals 14 residues. The CDR3 DNA sequence: TGTGCCAGCAGCGTAGCAGGGGAGATGGGCGGCTACACCTTC. Its protein product is CASSVAGEMGGYTF.

The V and J genes are TRBV19 and TRBJ1-5, with TRBD1 matching 7 bases. The length of the CDR3 is 16 residues. Trimming cost V 5 bases and J 3 bases; bases outside gene matches: 10. Germline V gene data show CDR1 as LNHDA and CDR2 as SQIVND (reference sequence). The CDR3: CASSLGGTENNQPQHF. In nucleotides, the CDR3 is TGTGCCAGTAGTCTGGGAGGGACAGAAAACAATCAGCCCCAGCATTTT.

This clonotype was seen repeatedly, ten times or more. The J gene is TRBJ2-5, the V gene TRBV28; D uncertain. CDR3 length: 11 residues. With 6 bases removed from V and 7 bases from J, the gap between germline ends came to 9 bases. Looked up from germline, CDR1 is MDHEN and CDR2 is SYDVKM. The CDR3 DNA follows: TGTGCCAGCAGCTCTATGGGGACCCAGTACTTC. As protein: CASSSMGTQYF.

This chain connects TRBV5-1 to TRBJ1-1; no clear D. In germline, CDR1 is SGHRS, CDR2 YFSETQ. The CDR3 loop spans 14 amino acids. Trimming cost V 0 bases and J 4 bases, with 10 bases left between them. CDR3 protein: CASSLEVSGTEAFF. The CDR3, as DNA: TGCGCCAGCAGCTTGGAGGTGAGTGGCACTGAAGCTTTCTTT.

The chain has TRBV19 and TRBJ1-2, with a possible D match to TRBD1 (5 bases). V shed 3 bases and J shed 5 bases, with 10 bases lying between them. The CDR3 has 13 amino acids. Germline assignment: CDR1 LNHDA and CDR2 SQIVND (reference sequence). The DNA of the CDR3 is TGTGCCAGTAGTATCTCAGGGATGTATGGCTACACCTTC. Its translation is CASSISGMYGYTF.

The chain employs TRBV6-5 and TRBJ1-1; 10 bases map to TRBD1. With V trimmed by 4 bases and J by 3 bases, 14 bases remained unmatched. There are 18 residues in the CDR3. CDR1 is MNHEY and CDR2 is SVGAGI in the germline V gene. In DNA, the CDR3 is TGTGCCAGCAGTTCCCCGGGACAGGGGAGAGGAACCGACACTGAAGCTTTCTTT. Translation: CASSSPGQGRGTDTEAFF.

This clonotype has a count of ten or more. This rearrangement joins TRBV20-1 to TRBJ2-1; D is ambiguous. Trimming took off 1 base at V and 12 bases at J, with 16 bases between the two ends. Germline V gene sequence: CDR1 DFQATT, CDR2 SNEGSKA (reference sequence). The CDR3 consists of 13 residues. CDR3 nucleotides: TGCAGTGCTAGAGTCTCCCCCCCTAACGGGCAGTTCTTC. Amino acid sequence: CSARVSPPNGQFF.

This clonotype has more than one count but fewer than ten. The chain links TRBV9 to TRBJ1-4, with no clear D. The V end lost 1 base, the J end lost 6 bases, and 10 bases lay between the germline ends. CDR1 SGDLS and CDR2 YYNGEE come from the germline V gene. The CDR3 covers 14 residues. The DNA for the CDR3 is TGTGCCAGCAGCGTATCCCCCCTAGATGAAAAACTGTTTTTT. This codes for CASSVSPLDEKLFF.

V is TRBV10-3 and J is TRBJ1-4; D is undetermined. The CDR3 is made up of 16 amino acids. Germline V gene lookup returns CDR1 ENHRY and CDR2 SYGVKD. Trimming cost V 0 bases and J 0 bases, with 8 bases left between them. In DNA form, the CDR3 reads TGTGCCATCAGTGAGTCGATAGGAGCAACTAATGAAAAACTGTTTTTT. Residues: CAISESIGATNEKLFF.